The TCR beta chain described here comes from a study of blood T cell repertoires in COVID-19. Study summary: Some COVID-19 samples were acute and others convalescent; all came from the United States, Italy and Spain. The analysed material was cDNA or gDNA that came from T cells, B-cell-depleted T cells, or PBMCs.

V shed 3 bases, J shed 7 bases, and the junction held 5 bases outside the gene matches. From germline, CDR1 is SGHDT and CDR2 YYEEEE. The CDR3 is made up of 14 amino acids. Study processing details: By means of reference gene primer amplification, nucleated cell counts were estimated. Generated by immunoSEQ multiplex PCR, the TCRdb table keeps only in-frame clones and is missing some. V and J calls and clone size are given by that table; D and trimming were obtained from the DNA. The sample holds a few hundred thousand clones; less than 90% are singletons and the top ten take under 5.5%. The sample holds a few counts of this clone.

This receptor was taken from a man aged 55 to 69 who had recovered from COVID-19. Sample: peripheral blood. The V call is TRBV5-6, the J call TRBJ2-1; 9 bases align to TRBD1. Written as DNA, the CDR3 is TGTGCCAGCAGCTGGGGGACAGGGAGGAATGAGCAGTTCTTC. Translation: CASSWGTGRNEQFF.